Listed below are T cell receptor beta chains from one sample, sequenced in a study of PD-1 blockade in classical Hodgkin lymphoma. Assay: immunoSEQ multiplex PCR; the TCRdb copy retains only in-frame clones and omits some. The sample includes around 31,000 clones, roughly nine tenths of them seen just once. The source material was CD4+ T cells from blood. All receptors come from a human donor with classical Hodgkin lymphoma. Each CDR3 is given with its conserved first and last residue. A D gene is named only where the DNA matches it firmly. Clone size is given for some rows only: seen once, a few or many times, or a class if the clone is expanded.

clone size | CDR3 length | J gene | V gene | D gene | CDR3 DNA | CDR3 protein
. | 16 | TRBJ2-3 | TRBV7-2 | TRBD2 | TGTGCCAGCAGCTTAGTGGCAGCGGGAGTTTTAGATACGCAGTATTTT | CASSLVAAGVLDTQYF
. | 13 | TRBJ2-1 | TRBV7-3 | . | TGTGCCAGCAGCGCGTCCTCCTACAATGAGCAGTTCTTC | CASSASSYNEQFF
. | 15 | TRBJ2-7 | TRBV27 | TRBD2 | TGTGCCAGCACCAGACTAGCGGGAGGTTCCTACGAGCAGTACTTC | CASTRLAGGSYEQYF
. | 13 | TRBJ2-1 | TRBV7-3 | . | TGTGCCAGCACCTTCAAAGGGGGGGATGAGCAGTTCTTC | CASTFKGGDEQFF
once | 15 | TRBJ2-5 | TRBV2 | TRBD2 | TGTGCCAGCAGTCTAGCGGGAGATGGTGAAGAGACCCAGTACTTC | CASSLAGDGEETQYF
. | 16 | TRBJ2-2 | TRBV5-1 | TRBD2 | TGCGCCAGCAGCTTTCTTGCTAGCGGGAACACCGGGGAGCTGTTTTTT | CASSFLASGNTGELFF
. | 15 | TRBJ1-2 | TRBV5-4 | TRBD1 | TGTGCCAGCAGCTTGGCGGCGGGACAGGCTTATGGCTACACCTTC | CASSLAAGQAYGYTF
. | 17 | TRBJ2-2 | TRBV18 | . | TGTGCCAGCTCACCATCTCTGTTAGACGCGAACACCGGGGAGCTGTTTTTT | CASSPSLLDANTGELFF
. | 14 | TRBJ1-5 | TRBV7-9 | . | TGTGCCAGCAGCTTAGCGTCGGGCAATCAGCCCCAGCATTTT | CASSLASGNQPQHF
. | 16 | TRBJ1-3 | TRBV28 | . | TGTGCCAGCAGTTTAAGGGCCCTGAGCTCTGGAAACACCATATATTTT | CASSLRALSSGNTIYF
. | 15 | TRBJ2-1 | TRBV7-2 | . | TGTGCCAGCAGCTTAATGCCTAGCGCCTACAATGAGCAGTTCTTC | CASSLMPSAYNEQFF
. | 14 | TRBJ2-3 | TRBV18 | . | TGTGCCAGCTCACTTGGGACCGAACAATGGACGCAGTATTTT | CASSLGTEQWTQYF
. | 14 | TRBJ2-2 | TRBV2 | . | TGTGCCAGCAGTGGCCTTGTGGGGGGAGGGGAGCTGTTTTTT | CASSGLVGGGELFF
. | 13 | TRBJ2-7 | TRBV6-1 | TRBD1 | TGTGCCAGCAGCCACGACAGGGGGTACGAGCAGTACTTC | CASSHDRGYEQYF
. | 16 | TRBJ2-2 | TRBV5-4 | . | TGTGCCAGCAGCTTCGGCCAGGAAGTAGGGACCGGGGAGCTGTTTTTT | CASSFGQEVGTGELFF
few | 14 | TRBJ1-5 | TRBV6-5 | . | TGTGCCAGCAGTTACTCTTCACTTCACCAGCCCCAGCATTTT | CASSYSSLHQPQHF
few | 13 | TRBJ2-5 | TRBV2 | . | TGTGCCAGCAGTGACTACCCACAAGAGACCCAGTACTTC | CASSDYPQETQYF
. | 16 | TRBJ1-3 | TRBV15 | . | TGTGCCACCAGCAGAGAAAGGGACGCCTCTGGAAACACCATATATTTT | CATSRERDASGNTIYF
few | 13 | TRBJ1-1 | TRBV10-2 | . | TGCGCCAGCAGACAACAGGGAAACACTGAAGCTTTCTTT | CASRQQGNTEAFF
. | 13 | TRBJ2-1 | TRBV28 | . | TGTGCCAGCAGTTTCCCCGATCAAGGGGAGCAGTTCTTC | CASSFPDQGEQFF
. | 12 | TRBJ1-2 | TRBV19 | . | TGTGCCACAGCAGACAGGCTCTATGGCTACACCTTC | CATADRLYGYTF
. | 17 | TRBJ2-7 | TRBV9 | . | TGTGCCAGCAGCCCGGGAGACAGGGTCATCGGCTCCTACGAGCAGTACTTC | CASSPGDRVIGSYEQYF
. | 14 | TRBJ2-7 | TRBV19 | . | TGTGCCAGTAGTCCCGGCTCGGCGAGCGACGAGCAGTACTTC | CASSPGSASDEQYF
. | 17 | TRBJ1-1 | TRBV5-4 | TRBD1 | TGTGCCAGCAGCTTGACGGGACAGGGCAAGGGGAACACTGAAGCTTTCTTT | CASSLTGQGKGNTEAFF
. | 16 | TRBJ1-4 | TRBV14 | . | TGTGCCAGCAGCCCCCGGCGGGGGGTAACTAATGAAAAACTGTTTTTT | CASSPRRGVTNEKLFF
. | 15 | TRBJ2-5 | TRBV5-4 | TRBD2 | TGTGCCAGCAGCTTGGGACTAGCGGGGCAAGAGACCCAGTACTTC | CASSLGLAGQETQYF
. | 14 | TRBJ2-3 | TRBV11-3 | . | TGTGCCAGCAGCGAAGGGGCTAGCACAGATACGCAGTATTTT | CASSEGASTDTQYF